The present T cell receptor beta chain was sequenced within a study of regulatory T cells in long-lasting Graves disease. Germline CDR1 reads LGHDT; CDR2 reads YNNKEL (reference sequence). Trimming left V 1 base short and J 0 bases short, with 9 bases between. The CDR3 sequence is 15 residues long. This clonotype was counted many times. The time point is: newly diagnosed GD, antithyroid drugs for less than 3 months. PBMC-extracted RNA yielded the TCR library. Construction of TCR beta libraries relied on iRepertoire HTBI primers and on Arm-PCR targeting CDR3 regions. TCRdb ran MiXCR on the multiplex PCR reads and lists one entry per CDR3 protein. This table holds fewer than 500,000 distinct CDR3 sequences, about 17% found once. The same specimen was also included in a second study, on T cells in Graves' hyperthyroidism and ophthalmopathy.

The receptor was derived from a man aged 40-50 years with Graves disease. This sequence joins TRBV3-1 and TRBJ1-1, with D tentatively TRBD1 (5 bases). The sample in question was peripheral blood mononuclear cells (PBMCs), obtained at new diagnosis, from a patient treated with antithyroid drugs. The CDR3 sequence: CASSQVGQMNTEAFF. The CDR3 nucleotides read TGTGCCAGCAGCCAAGTCGGACAAATGAACACTGAAGCTTTCTTT.